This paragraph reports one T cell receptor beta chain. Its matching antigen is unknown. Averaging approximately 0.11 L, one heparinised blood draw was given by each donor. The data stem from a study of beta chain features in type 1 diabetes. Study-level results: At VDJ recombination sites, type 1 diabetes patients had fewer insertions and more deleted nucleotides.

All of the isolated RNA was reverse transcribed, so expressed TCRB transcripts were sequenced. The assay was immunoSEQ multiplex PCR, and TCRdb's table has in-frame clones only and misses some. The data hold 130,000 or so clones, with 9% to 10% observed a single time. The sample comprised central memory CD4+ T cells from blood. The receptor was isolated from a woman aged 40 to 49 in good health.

The CDR3 sequence: CASSWQGAYEQYF. The CDR3 coding sequence is TGTGCCAGCAGTTGGCAGGGGGCGTACGAGCAGTACTTC. The V gene is TRBV6-5, the J gene TRBJ2-7; 8 bases match TRBD1. The CDR3 covers 13 residues. V shed 4 bases, J shed 4 bases, and the junction held 3 bases outside the gene matches. Germline V gene lookup returns CDR1 MNHEY and CDR2 SVGAGI.